These T cell receptor beta chains were read from a single sample in a study of blood T cells in healthy people across ages. In TCRdb, the 5' RACE reads were re-called with MiXCR into one record per CDR3 protein. This sample has approximately 820,000 distinct CDR3 sequences, with about 42% found just once. The sequencing input was blood. The receptors were sampled from a man in his 60s in good health. Each CDR3 is given with its conserved first and last residue. Fields, in order: V gene, J gene, clone size, D gene, CDR3 DNA, CDR3 protein. A D gene is named only where the DNA matches it firmly. Expanded clones get a size class; other rows say once, few or many, or leave the size out.

v_call: TRBV5-1; j_call: TRBJ2-7; clone_size: NA; d_call: TRBD1; cdr3_nt: TGCGCCAGCAGGGCTCGACAGGGGGCCCCCTACGAGCAGTACTTC; cdr3_aa: CASRARQGAPYEQYF
v_call: TRBV7-3; j_call: TRBJ2-5; clone_size: NA; d_call: NA; cdr3_nt: TGTGCCAGCAGCTTAGGCACCAGCCCCCGAGAGACCCAGTACTTC; cdr3_aa: CASSLGTSPRETQYF
v_call: TRBV3-1; j_call: TRBJ1-1; clone_size: NA; d_call: NA; cdr3_nt: TGTGCCAGCAGCCAAGGGACAGCGAACACTGAAGCTTTCTTT; cdr3_aa: CASSQGTANTEAFF
v_call: TRBV3-1; j_call: TRBJ2-1; clone_size: NA; d_call: NA; cdr3_nt: TGTGCCAGCAGCTTCCGCAGGTACAATGAGCAGTTCTTC; cdr3_aa: CASSFRRYNEQFF
v_call: TRBV29-1; j_call: TRBJ2-5; clone_size: NA; d_call: NA; cdr3_nt: TGCAGCGTTGAAGACCTCCGGGGGAGCCCCTACAATGAGCAGTACTTC; cdr3_aa: CSVEDLRGSPYNEQYF
v_call: TRBV27; j_call: TRBJ2-3; clone_size: few; d_call: NA; cdr3_nt: TGTGCCAGCAGTTCACGACAGGAGAGCACAGATACGCAGTATTTT; cdr3_aa: CASSSRQESTDTQYF
v_call: TRBV20-1; j_call: TRBJ2-7; clone_size: NA; d_call: NA; cdr3_nt: TGCAGTGCTAGAGATCGTCGCGAGCAGTACTTC; cdr3_aa: CSARDRREQYF
v_call: TRBV20-1; j_call: TRBJ2-7; clone_size: NA; d_call: NA; cdr3_nt: TGCAGTGCTAGAGGTAGAGGGGATGCCTCCTACGAGCAGTACTTC; cdr3_aa: CSARGRGDASYEQYF
v_call: TRBV24-1; j_call: TRBJ2-3; clone_size: NA; d_call: NA; cdr3_nt: TGTGCCACCAGTGATGCCCATTCCACAGATACGCAGTATTTT; cdr3_aa: CATSDAHSTDTQYF
v_call: TRBV27; j_call: TRBJ1-4; clone_size: NA; d_call: TRBD1; cdr3_nt: TGTGCCAGCAGTTTAAGACAGGGAATGATTAATGAAAAACCGTTTTTT; cdr3_aa: CASSLRQGMINEKPFF
v_call: TRBV2; j_call: TRBJ1-4; clone_size: NA; d_call: NA; cdr3_nt: TGTGCCAGCACGCCAGGTTTAAATGAAAAACTGTTTTTT; cdr3_aa: CASTPGLNEKLFF